Detailed here is one TCR beta chain. The CDR3 consists of 15 residues. Trimming at V came to 5 bases and at J to 5 bases, leaving 6 bases not matched to a gene. Germline values: CDR1 SGHTA, CDR2 FQGTGA. The data belong to a study of T cells in localized non-small cell lung cancer. The protocol was immunoSEQ multiplex PCR, while the TCRdb copy is restricted to in-frame clones and leaves out a portion. The data hold approximately 81,000 clones, with more than 75% observed a single time. The gene calls are TRBV7-3 and TRBJ2-1, with 10 positions matching TRBD2. The sample was peripheral blood, taken before any cancer treatment. The sequence derives from a woman aged 35-70 years with stage I squamous cell lung carcinoma. Here the CDR3 reads CASSDPSGGHNEQFF. The DNA for the CDR3 is TGTGCCAGCAGCGACCCTAGCGGGGGTCACAATGAGCAGTTCTTC.